The 23 T cell receptor beta chains presented below share a single source sample, sequenced in a study of T cells in Graves' hyperthyroidism and ophthalmopathy. The TCR beta CDR3 regions underwent amplification using RNA transcripts as the source. In the first-round RT-PCR of the TCR CDR3, the HTBI primer set was used. TCRdb processed the multiplex PCR reads anew with MiXCR; each CDR3 protein has one entry. The sample yields about 560,000 distinct CDR3 sequences, about 15% seen once. The material sequenced was blood. The origin of the receptors is a woman aged 35 to 49 with Graves' hyperthyroidism.

The J gene is TRBJ1-3, the V gene TRBV4-1; 9 bases match TRBD1. Germline values: CDR1 MGHRA, CDR2 YSYEKL. This CDR3 spans 16 amino acids. V gave up 0 bases and J gave up 6 bases; unmatched junction bases: 6. The CDR3 DNA follows: TGCGCCAGCAGCCAAGATGGGGACAGGGTGGAAAACACCATATATTTT. Its protein product is CASSQDGDRVENTIYF.

The table lists this clonotype with many counts. The CDR3 DNA reads TGTGCCAGCAGTTCCCGGGGACTAGCGGGCTACGAGCAGTACTTC. This gives the protein CASSSRGLAGYEQYF. This chain uses TRBV28 with TRBJ2-7; TRBD2 aligns across 12 bases. The CDR3 consists of 15 residues. J gave up 3 bases and V 4 bases, and 4 bases lay outside the gene matches. CDR1 MDHEN and CDR2 SYDVKM come from the germline V gene. Based on the CDR3 plus reference TRBV28 and TRBJ2-7, the full variable domain is DVKVTQSSRYLVKRTGEKVFLECVQDMDHENMFWYRQDPGLGLRLIYFSYDVKMKEKGDIPEGYSVSREKKERFSLILESASTNQTSMYLCASSSRGLAGYEQYFGPGTRLTVT.

The chain has TRBV4-1 and TRBJ2-3, with D possibly being TRBD2 (6 bases). The V end was cut by 3 bases, the J end by 2 bases, with 18 bases between. CDR1 and CDR2 from the germline V gene are MGHRA and YSYEKL. CDR3 length: 17 amino acids. This chain's CDR3 is CASSHPVRELATDTQYF. The CDR3 DNA follows: TGCGCCAGCAGCCACCCGGTACGGGAGCTTGCCACAGATACGCAGTATTTT.

This clonotype was found many times. The rearrangement uses TRBV28 and TRBJ2-3; D perhaps matches TRBD2 (7 bases). The V gene's germline CDR1 is MDHEN and CDR2 SYDVKM. The CDR3 covers 15 residues. The V gene lost 5 bases and the J gene lost 1 base, with 13 bases spanning the gap. CDR3 bases: TGTGCCAGCAGTGCTCGAGGGGGGGGCACAGATACGCAGTATTTT. Its protein product is CASSARGGGTDTQYF.

This clonotype was observed at least ten times. The chain uses TRBV12-3 or TRBV12-4 and TRBJ2-2; D ambiguous. The length of the CDR3 is 16 residues. The ends were cut back, 8 bases at V and 6 bases at J, with 22 bases in the middle. This CDR3 reads CASALLTRRDSGELFF. The CDR3 region has the DNA TGTGCCAGCGCCCTCTTAACCCGGAGAGATTCCGGGGAGCTGTTTTTT.

This clonotype has ten or more counts. This rearrangement joins TRBV28 to TRBJ2-1, with TRBD2 identical over 8 bases. Germline V lookup: CDR1 MDHEN, CDR2 SYDVKM. This CDR3 comprises 17 residues. V shed 5 bases, J shed 7 bases, and the junction held 16 bases outside the gene matches. The CDR3 loop reads CASSPIWAGGERNEQFF. In DNA form, the CDR3 reads TGTGCCAGCAGTCCCATATGGGCCGGGGGGGAGAGAAATGAGCAGTTCTTC.

This clonotype was counted only a few times. The V and J genes are TRBV20-1 and TRBJ2-7, with 9 positions matching TRBD1. The V and J ends lost 0 bases and 6 bases, in that order; junction bases with no gene match: 6. The length of the CDR3 is 14 residues. Germline V CDR1 and CDR2: DFQATT, SNEGSKA (reference sequence). CDR3 region: CSAREGTGWTEQYF. CDR3 DNA: TGCAGTGCTAGAGAAGGGACAGGGTGGACCGAGCAGTACTTC.

This clonotype was observed many times. The V call is TRBV28, the J call TRBJ2-5; 7 bases align to TRBD2. CDR1 is MDHEN and CDR2 is SYDVKM in the germline V gene. CDR3 length equals 13 residues. The ends lost 8 bases at V and 4 bases at J; junction bases unmatched: 7. CDR3 bases: TGTGCCAGCGAGGAAGGGAGGGGAGAGACCCAGTACTTC. It translates to CASEEGRGETQYF.

This clonotype has a count of ten or more. The chain combines TRBV28 with TRBJ2-5, with TRBD2 matching 8 bases. CDR3 length: 12 amino acids. Trimming cost V 6 bases and J 3 bases; bases outside gene matches: 0. Germline lookup yields CDR1 MDHEN and CDR2 SYDVKM. The CDR3 region has the DNA TGTGCCAGCAGACTAGCGGAAGAGACCCAGTACTTC. Protein: CASRLAEETQYF.

The chain recombines TRBV28 with TRBJ2-5; 14 positions agree with TRBD2. The CDR3 runs to 17 residues. The germline gives CDR1 MDHEN, CDR2 SYDVKM. After removal of 6 bases from V and 4 bases from J, the junction contained 10 bases not matched to a gene. The CDR3 nucleotides read TGTGCCAGCAGAAAAACCGGGACTAGCGGGAGTGGAGAGACCCAGTACTTC. Amino acid sequence: CASRKTGTSGSGETQYF.

This clonotype was counted at least ten times. The chain has TRBV2 and TRBJ1-2; maybe TRBD1 (5 bases). This CDR3 spans 13 amino acids. Trimming pared 7 bases from V and 4 bases from J, leaving 13 bases between. Germline CDR1 and CDR2: SNHLY and FYNNEI. The CDR3, as DNA: TGTGCCAGCAAAGTGGGACTGGGCTATGGCTACACCTTC. Translation gives CASKVGLGYGYTF.

In DNA form, the CDR3 reads TGTGCCACCAGGGTCTCCGGGACAGGGCGGCTCTATGGCTACACCTTC. Translation gives CATRVSGTGRLYGYTF. The V and J genes are TRBV24-1 and TRBJ1-2; 9 bases are a match to TRBD1. With V trimmed by 7 bases and J by 4 bases, 12 bases remained unmatched. Germline loops: CDR1 KGHDR, CDR2 SFDVKD. This CDR3 region has 16 residues.

This clonotype was picked up many times. The chain is built from TRBV9 and TRBJ2-1; perhaps D is TRBD1 or TRBD2 (6 bases each). CDR3 size: 15 residues. V lost 0 bases and J lost 5, with 12 bases in between. Germline assignment: CDR1 SGDLS and CDR2 YYNGEE. CDR3 amino acids: CASSVEGGSNNEQFF. The CDR3 DNA reads as TGTGCCAGCAGCGTAGAAGGGGGGTCCAACAATGAGCAGTTCTTC.

This clonotype was observed many times. The chain is built from TRBV27 and TRBJ1-4; D ambiguous. V lost 6 bases, J lost 8 bases, and 13 bases lay in between. This CDR3 comprises 13 residues. CDR1 MNHEY and CDR2 SMNVEV come from the germline V gene (reference sequence). The CDR3 protein is CASSTGISEKLFF. The CDR3 bases are TGTGCCAGCAGCACGGGGATCTCCGAAAAACTGTTTTTT.

This clonotype was seen ten or more times. The chain has TRBV5-1 and TRBJ2-1, with a weak D call TRBD2 (5 bases). Germline CDR1 and CDR2: SGHRS and YFSETQ. This CDR3 comprises 16 residues. Trimming took 3 bases from V and 4 from J, leaving 17 bases between them. This chain's CDR3 is CASSSLEGAPYNEQFF. CDR3 bases: TGCGCCAGCAGCTCCCTAGAGGGAGCCCCTTACAATGAGCAGTTCTTC. Variable domain in full (rest from reference TRBV5-1 and TRBJ2-1): KAGVTQTPRYLIKTRGQQVTLSCSPISGHRSVSWYQQTPGQGLQFLFEYFSETQRNKGNFPGRFSGRQFSNSRSEMNVSTLELGDSALYLCASSSLEGAPYNEQFFGPGTRLTVL.

The chain employs TRBV7-8 and TRBJ2-2; TRBD2 aligns across 10 bases. The CDR3 sequence is 16 residues long. Trimming removed 1 base from V and 5 bases from J; junction bases left unmatched: 4. Germline loops: CDR1 SGHVS, CDR2 FQNEAQ. CDR3 in DNA: TGTGCCAGCAGCTTAGGTGCTAGCGGGAGAACCGGGGAGCTGTTTTTT. Translating it yields CASSLGASGRTGELFF.

This clonotype was detected ten times or more. The chain uses TRBV24-1 and TRBJ2-3; perhaps TRBD2 as D (5 bases). CDR3 length: 14 amino acids. V gave up 5 bases and J gave up 4 bases, with 12 bases separating them. Germline assignment: CDR1 KGHDR and CDR2 SFDVKD. In nucleotides, the CDR3 is TGTGCCACCAGTGTTGGACTGTCTCCAGATACGCAGTATTTT. It codes for CATSVGLSPDTQYF.

This clonotype was detected only a few times. The chain combines TRBV19 with TRBJ2-1, with a possible D match to TRBD2 (5 bases). The CDR3 loop spans 15 amino acids. CDR1 is LNHDA and CDR2 is SQIVND in the germline V gene (reference sequence). Trimming took 3 bases from V and 5 from J, leaving 14 bases between them. Written as DNA, the CDR3 is TGTGCCAGTAGTATGGCCGAGGGCTGGAACAATGAGCAGTTCTTC. It codes for CASSMAEGWNNEQFF.

This clonotype came up many times. V and J are TRBV3-1 and TRBJ2-5; 13 nucleotides line up with TRBD2. Germline V gives CDR1 LGHDT, CDR2 YNNKEL (reference sequence). The CDR3 consists of 16 residues. V was clipped by 0 bases and J by 2 bases; unmatched bases: 0. The CDR3 DNA sequence: TGTGCCAGCAGCCAAGAACTAGCGGGAGGGCAAGAGACCCAGTACTTC. It yields the protein CASSQELAGGQETQYF.

The chain carries TRBV7-9 and TRBJ2-5; maybe TRBD2 (6 bases). Germline CDR1 reads SEHNR; CDR2 reads FQNEAQ (reference sequence). CDR3 length: 15 amino acids. V was clipped by 0 bases and J by 4 bases, with 12 bases between them. The CDR3 sequence is CASSLAEGPGETQYF. CDR3 DNA: TGTGCCAGCAGCTTAGCGGAGGGGCCCGGAGAGACCCAGTACTTC.

This clonotype was detected many times. This chain links TRBV7-6 with TRBJ2-1; TRBD2 aligns across 7 bases. This CDR3 region has 14 residues. The V segment lost 6 bases and the J segment 6 bases; nucleotides outside the gene matches: 8. The germline gives CDR1 SGHVS, CDR2 FNYEAQ. CDR3 DNA: TGTGCCAGCAGTTCAAGCGGGATTGCCAATGAGCAGTTCTTC. Protein sequence: CASSSSGIANEQFF.

This clonotype has at least ten counts. The V gene is TRBV28, the J gene TRBJ2-7; 8 nucleotides agree with TRBD1. From germline, CDR1 is MDHEN and CDR2 SYDVKM. The CDR3 spans 15 residues. V was clipped by 5 bases and J by 1 base; unmatched bases: 7. The chain's CDR3 is CASSTPGQGSYEQYF. For the CDR3, the DNA is TGTGCCAGCAGTACCCCCGGACAGGGATCCTACGAGCAGTACTTC.

This chain joins TRBV7-2 and TRBJ2-7, with 9 bases aligning to TRBD1. Germline assignment: CDR1 SGHTA and CDR2 FQGNSA. Trimming removed 5 bases from V and 1 base from J; junction bases left unmatched: 6. This CDR3 spans 15 amino acids. The CDR3 sequence is CASSRGQGISYEQYF. As DNA, the CDR3 is TGTGCCAGCAGCCGGGGACAGGGAATTTCCTACGAGCAGTACTTC.